These T cell receptor beta chains were read from a single sample in a study of OX40 agonist ivuxolimab in advanced cancers. Assay: immunoSEQ multiplex PCR; the TCRdb copy retains only in-frame clones and omits some. Here the sample spans 100,000 or so clones, 87% being singletons. The specimen comprised CD4+ or CD8+ T cells sorted from blood, sampled in a trial of the OX40 agonist ivuxolimab. Receptors were obtained from an adult with an advanced solid tumor such as melanoma, head and neck, liver or kidney cancer. Both conserved end residues are part of each CDR3. The order of the fields is V gene, J gene, D gene, clone size, CDR3 DNA, CDR3 protein. A D gene is named only where the DNA matches it firmly. Part of the rows lack a size; the others show once, few, many or a class for expanded clones.

V gene: TRBV5-1; J gene: TRBJ2-2; D gene: .; clone size: .; CDR3 DNA: TGCGCCAGCAGCTTGAGTCAGGGGGAGCTGTTTTTT; CDR3 protein: CASSLSQGELFF
V gene: TRBV18; J gene: TRBJ1-2; D gene: TRBD1; clone size: .; CDR3 DNA: TGTGCCAGCTCAGAAGACAGGGGGCGAGTTTCTGGCTACACCTTC; CDR3 protein: CASSEDRGRVSGYTF
V gene: TRBV10-3; J gene: TRBJ1-4; D gene: .; clone size: .; CDR3 DNA: TGTGCCATCAGTCCTGGGATAGCAACTAATGAAAAACTGTTTTTT; CDR3 protein: CAISPGIATNEKLFF
V gene: TRBV18; J gene: TRBJ2-6; D gene: .; clone size: .; CDR3 DNA: TGTGCCAGCTCACCCTCGGTTTCGAGCTCTGGGGCCAACGTCCTGACTTTC; CDR3 protein: CASSPSVSSSGANVLTF
V gene: TRBV19; J gene: TRBJ2-3; D gene: .; clone size: .; CDR3 DNA: TGTGCCAGTACACCCTCAGGGGACACAGATACGCAGTATTTT; CDR3 protein: CASTPSGDTDTQYF
V gene: TRBV27; J gene: TRBJ1-2; D gene: TRBD1; clone size: .; CDR3 DNA: TGTGCCAGCACCAAACCACTCAAGGACAGGGGATCATGCTATGGCTACACCTTC; CDR3 protein: CASTKPLKDRGSCYGYTF
V gene: TRBV7-2; J gene: TRBJ2-3; D gene: .; clone size: .; CDR3 DNA: TGTGCCAGCAGCATAATGGTAACAGATACGCAGTATTTT; CDR3 protein: CASSIMVTDTQYF
V gene: TRBV19; J gene: TRBJ1-1; D gene: .; clone size: .; CDR3 DNA: TGTGCCAGTAGTATCACCTGGGGGGCGATGAACACTGAAGCTTTCTTT; CDR3 protein: CASSITWGAMNTEAFF
V gene: TRBV2; J gene: TRBJ2-2; D gene: .; clone size: .; CDR3 DNA: TGTGCCAGCAGAGAGCAGGGGATAAACACCGGGGAGCTGTTTTTT; CDR3 protein: CASREQGINTGELFF
V gene: TRBV11-2; J gene: TRBJ2-7; D gene: .; clone size: .; CDR3 DNA: TGTGCCAGCGACAAGTCGGGGGGCCGTTACGAGCAGTACTTC; CDR3 protein: CASDKSGGRYEQYF
V gene: TRBV5-1; J gene: TRBJ2-7; D gene: .; clone size: .; CDR3 DNA: TGCGCCAGCACCTTAACCGGGACACATTTTGGCGACGAGCAGTACTTC; CDR3 protein: CASTLTGTHFGDEQYF
V gene: TRBV18; J gene: TRBJ1-1; D gene: TRBD1; clone size: .; CDR3 DNA: TGTGCCAGCTCACCGACAGGGACCAAAAAGAACACTGAAGCTTTCTTT; CDR3 protein: CASSPTGTKKNTEAFF
V gene: TRBV2; J gene: TRBJ1-2; D gene: .; clone size: .; CDR3 DNA: TGTGCCAGCAGTGAAGCGCTCAGGGGTAACTATGGCTACACCTTC; CDR3 protein: CASSEALRGNYGYTF
V gene: TRBV29-1; J gene: TRBJ1-4; D gene: .; clone size: .; CDR3 DNA: TGCAGCGTTGAATGGCAGGGGAAGGAAAAACTGTTTTTT; CDR3 protein: CSVEWQGKEKLFF
V gene: TRBV19; J gene: TRBJ2-7; D gene: .; clone size: .; CDR3 DNA: TGTGCCAGTAGTATAGAGGAGGGCCGATACGAGCAGTACTTC; CDR3 protein: CASSIEEGRYEQYF
V gene: TRBV6-1; J gene: TRBJ1-1; D gene: TRBD1; clone size: .; CDR3 DNA: TGTGCCAGCATCACGACAGGGCAAAGAACTGAAGCTTTCTTT; CDR3 protein: CASITTGQRTEAFF
V gene: TRBV10-1; J gene: TRBJ2-3; D gene: .; clone size: once; CDR3 DNA: TGCGCCAGCAGTGAATGGGAAGGACGCACAGATACGCAGTATTTT; CDR3 protein: CASSEWEGRTDTQYF
V gene: TRBV6-4; J gene: TRBJ2-3; D gene: .; clone size: once; CDR3 DNA: TGTGCCAGCAGCGCCGCGGGGAGCACAGATACGCAGTATTTT; CDR3 protein: CASSAAGSTDTQYF
V gene: TRBV9; J gene: TRBJ2-3; D gene: .; clone size: .; CDR3 DNA: TGTGCCAGCACCCTAAGCGGAACTAGCACAGATACGCAGTATTTT; CDR3 protein: CASTLSGTSTDTQYF
V gene: TRBV5-6; J gene: TRBJ1-2; D gene: TRBD1; clone size: .; CDR3 DNA: TGTGCCAGCAGCTCGGGACAGGGTGGGTTCTATGGCTACACCTTC; CDR3 protein: CASSSGQGGFYGYTF
V gene: TRBV19; J gene: TRBJ2-4; D gene: TRBD2; clone size: .; CDR3 DNA: TGTGCCAGTCGGAGCCTACTAGCGGGGGCGGCCAAAAACATTCAGTACTTC; CDR3 protein: CASRSLLAGAAKNIQYF
V gene: TRBV7-9; J gene: TRBJ1-2; D gene: .; clone size: .; CDR3 DNA: TGTGCCAGCAGCTTTGCCGGGGCCCAAACGGACGGCTACACCTTC; CDR3 protein: CASSFAGAQTDGYTF
V gene: TRBV19; J gene: TRBJ2-4; D gene: .; clone size: once; CDR3 DNA: TGTGCCAGTAGTATAGTTGGCCAGGCCAAAAACATTCAGTACTTC; CDR3 protein: CASSIVGQAKNIQYF